Listed below are T cell receptor beta chains from one sample, sequenced in a study of T cells in Graves' hyperthyroidism and ophthalmopathy. TCRdb reanalysed the multiplex PCR reads using MiXCR and keeps one entry per CDR3 protein. Among approximately 330,000 distinct CDR3 sequences listed, approximately 13% were seen once. Sequencing input: blood. The receptors originated from a middle-aged woman with Graves' ophthalmopathy. Each CDR3 is given with its conserved first and last residue. A D gene is named only where the DNA matches it firmly. Expanded clones get a size class; other rows say once, few or many, or leave the size out.

>NA|TRBV7-8|TRBJ1-5|few
CASSLSTGHQPQHF
TGTGCCAGCAGCTTAAGCACAGGGCATCAGCCCCAGCATTTT
>NA|TRBV27|TRBJ2-7|NA
CASGWGEDYEQYF
TGTGCCAGCGGGTGGGGAGAGGACTACGAGCAGTACTTC
>NA|TRBV30|TRBJ2-2|NA
CAWSVGLASTGELFF
TGTGCCTGGAGTGTAGGGCTAGCTAGCACCGGGGAGCTGTTTTTT
>NA|TRBV6-1|TRBJ2-5|few
CAIGGGPQETQYF
TGTGCCATAGGGGGAGGCCCTCAAGAGACCCAGTACTTC
>NA|TRBV6-1|TRBJ1-1|many
CASGHQGPEAFF
TGTGCCAGCGGTCATCAGGGACCTGAAGCTTTCTTT
>NA|TRBV28|TRBJ1-5|many
CASSPAQDSNQPQHF
TGTGCCAGCAGTCCGGCTCAGGACAGTAATCAGCCCCAGCATTTT
>NA|TRBV19|TRBJ1-4|NA
CASSTQGGDERLFF
TGTGCCAGTAGTACCCAGGGTGGAGATGAAAGACTGTTTTTT
>NA|TRBV6-1|TRBJ2-4|NA
CASSERFDGTSGAKNIQYF
TGTGCCAGCAGTGAAAGGTTTGACGGAACATCTGGAGCCAAAAACATTCAGTACTTC
>NA|TRBV7-8|TRBJ1-5|few
CASSPLRGLSNQPQHF
TGTGCCAGCAGCCCTCTACGGGGATTGAGCAATCAGCCCCAGCATTTT
>TRBD1|TRBV2|TRBJ1-4|NA
CAGKQGPRSEKLFF
TGTGCCGGAAAACAGGGGCCTCGAAGTGAAAAACTGTTTTTT
>NA|TRBV6-6|TRBJ1-1|many
CASSYSGLFDTEAFF
TGTGCCAGCAGTTACTCGGGGCTGTTCGACACTGAAGCTTTCTTT
>NA|TRBV28|TRBJ2-3|many
CASIPGRWTGGTDTQYF
TGTGCCAGCATTCCGGGACGTTGGACCGGGGGAACAGATACGCAGTATTTT
>NA|TRBV20-1|TRBJ1-6|many
CSAPSREGSSAPLHF
TGCAGTGCCCCGAGTCGGGAGGGTTCAAGTGCACCCCTCCACTTT
>TRBD2|TRBV20-1|TRBJ2-7|NA
CSARTSGSYEQYF
TGCAGTGCTCGGACTAGCGGCTCCTACGAGCAGTACTTC
>TRBD1|TRBV4-1|TRBJ2-3|few
CASSQFGTGAGTDTQYF
TGCGCCAGCAGCCAATTTGGGACAGGGGCGGGCACAGATACGCAGTATTTT
>NA|TRBV7-9|TRBJ1-1|many
CASSHGPEEAFF
TGTGCCAGCAGCCATGGGCCAGAGGAAGCTTTCTTT
>NA|TRBV28|TRBJ1-2|many
CASSLPSGYTF
TGTGCCAGCAGTCTCCCTTCGGGCTACACCTTC
>NA|TRBV12-3/TRBV12-4|TRBJ2-7|many
CASSPPPSDEQYF
TGTGCCAGCAGTCCCCCTCCCAGCGACGAGCAGTACTTC
>NA|TRBV3-1|TRBJ2-1|many
CASSLAGQNSYNEQFF
TGTGCCAGCAGCCTTGCGGGACAAAACTCCTACAATGAGCAGTTCTTC
>NA|TRBV28|TRBJ1-4|few
CASSSRGVGDEKLFF
TGTGCCAGCAGTTCTAGGGGCGTGGGGGATGAAAAACTGTTTTTT
>TRBD2|TRBV19|TRBJ2-1|few
CASSTPGLAGVRNEQFF
TGTGCCAGTAGTACCCCGGGACTAGCGGGAGTTCGCAATGAGCAGTTCTTC
>TRBD2|TRBV3-1|TRBJ2-3|NA
CASSQDRGGPHTDTQYF
TGTGCCAGCAGCCAAGATCGCGGGGGGCCCCACACAGATACGCAGTATTTT
>NA|TRBV29-1|TRBJ1-2|many
CSVYVGGDGYTF
TGCAGCGTTTACGTCGGCGGAGATGGCTACACCTTC
>TRBD2|TRBV7-9|TRBJ2-7|many
CASSARGDEQYF
TGTGCCAGTAGCGCCCGGGGGGATGAGCAGTACTTC
>NA|TRBV5-6|TRBJ2-3|many
CASSLSLRTDTQYF
TGTGCCAGCAGCTTGTCTCTTCGCACAGATACGCAGTATTTT
>TRBD2|TRBV20-1|TRBJ2-3|many
CSASGTSGGAMTDTQYF
TGCAGTGCTAGTGGGACTAGCGGGGGGGCGATGACAGATACGCAGTATTTT
>NA|TRBV5-6|TRBJ1-5|many
CASSLRSQPQHF
TGTGCCAGCAGCCTCCGGAGTCAGCCCCAGCATTTT
>TRBD1|TRBV12-3/TRBV12-4|TRBJ1-4|few
CAGTGEVREKLFF
TGTGCCGGCACAGGGGAAGTTCGGGAAAAACTGTTTTTT
>NA|TRBV24-1|TRBJ2-5|NA
CATSGQQGQTQYF
TGTGCCACCAGTGGACAACAGGGTCAGACCCAGTACTTC